This entry concerns a single T cell receptor (beta chain). The entry originates in a study of T cells in Graves' hyperthyroidism and ophthalmopathy. Looked up from germline, CDR1 is LGHDT and CDR2 is YNNKEL (reference sequence). The CDR3 spans 15 residues. The germline V and J ends were trimmed by 1 base and 10 bases, with 14 bases remaining between them. TCR beta CDR3 region amplification was performed from RNA transcripts. The primer set for the first-round RT-PCR of the TCR CDR3 was HTBI. TCRdb re-analysed the multiplex PCR reads in MiXCR, keeping a single row per CDR3 protein. The sample yields 550,000 to 700,000 distinct CDR3 sequences, 46% seen once.

The V gene is TRBV3-1, the J gene TRBJ1-6; D might be TRBD1 (5 bases). The source of this sequence is an adult woman with Graves' disease, either hyperthyroidism or ophthalmopathy (not recorded which). The sample was peripheral blood or thyroid tissue (not recorded which). CDR3 region: CASSQVWGEGSPLHF. DNA of the CDR3: TGTGCCAGCAGCCAAGTTTGGGGGGAAGGGTCACCCCTCCACTTT. The whole variable domain, filled in from reference TRBV3-1 and TRBJ1-6, reads DTAVSQTPKYLVTQMGNDKSIKCEQNLGHDTMYWYKQDSKKFLKIMFSYNNKELIINETVPNRFSPKSPDKAHLNLHINSLELGDSAVYFCASSQVWGEGSPLHFGNGTRLTVT.